The 31 T cell receptor beta chains given below trace back to one sample, sequenced in a study of blood T cells in healthy people across ages. Alongside a J-beta primer mix, a sample-barcoded 5' primer served in a second PCR lasting about 7 to 12 cycles. TCRdb called the 5' RACE reads again in MiXCR, with one record for every CDR3 protein. The sample lists over 950,000 distinct CDR3 sequences, 45% to 60% occurring once. The sample taken for sequencing was blood. Receptors originate from a woman aged 60-70 years in good health.

The gene calls are TRBV28 and TRBJ2-7; 7 bases are a match to TRBD2. The CDR3 has 11 amino acids. J was trimmed by 6 bases and V by 8 bases; bases with no gene match: 4. Germline CDR1 and CDR2: MDHEN and SYDVKM. CDR3 in DNA: TGTGCCAGCCGGCGGGGGTTCGAGCAGTACTTC. Residues: CASRRGFEQYF.

The chain combines TRBV27 with TRBJ1-4; D call uncertain. V gave up 5 bases and J gave up 0 bases, with 10 bases separating them. The CDR3 is 15 amino acids. The germline V gene encodes CDR1 MNHEY and CDR2 SMNVEV (reference sequence). The CDR3 region is CASSARRPTNEKLFF. The CDR3 region has the DNA TGTGCCAGCAGTGCCCGACGGCCAACTAATGAAAAACTGTTTTTT.

V and J are TRBV25-1 and TRBJ2-7; 8 nucleotides align to TRBD2. The J call is in doubt because the DNA end fits TRBJ2-5 better. There are 15 residues in the CDR3. From germline, CDR1 is MGHDK and CDR2 SYGVNS. The CDR3 coding sequence is TGTGCCAGCAGTGTGACGGCGGGAGGCCGAGAGACCCAGTACTTC. Its translation: CASSVTAGGRETQYF.

This clonotype has just one count. This chain joins TRBV3-1 and TRBJ2-7, with D possibly matching TRBD1 (5 bases). V lost 4 bases, J lost 5 bases, and 18 bases lay in between. The CDR3 spans 15 residues. Germline V lookup: CDR1 LGHDT, CDR2 YNNKEL (reference sequence). Written as DNA, the CDR3 is TGTGCCAGCAGCCTAGAAGGCCCTGGGGCCGACGAGCAGTACTTC. This gives the protein CASSLEGPGADEQYF.

The chain has TRBV3-1 and TRBJ2-3, with D uncertain. This CDR3 is built from 15 residues. V was trimmed by 1 base and J by 6 bases, leaving 14 bases between them. Germline V gene data show CDR1 as LGHDT and CDR2 as YNNKEL (reference sequence). The CDR3 DNA is TGTGCCAGCAGCCAAGCCGTAGACATTCTTGATACGCAGTATTTT. Residues: CASSQAVDILDTQYF.

This clonotype has a count of ten or more. This rearrangement joins TRBV2 to TRBJ2-7; TRBD1 matches 9 bases. Germline trimming cut 6 bases from V and 4 bases from J; bases unmatched to any gene: 10. This CDR3 is 15 amino acids long. Germline CDR1 reads SNHLY; CDR2 reads FYNNEI. Here the CDR3 reads CASSRPDRGSYEQYF. In DNA, the CDR3 is TGTGCCAGCAGCCGCCCGGACAGGGGATCTTACGAGCAGTACTTC.

In its sample, this clonotype was seen a few times. The rearrangement joins TRBV11-2 to TRBJ1-1; 10 bases map to TRBD1. The CDR3 extends over 15 amino acids. The V gene's germline CDR1 is SGHAT and CDR2 FQNNGV. V lost 4 bases, J lost 3 bases, and 5 bases stayed unmatched. The CDR3 DNA reads TGTGCCAGCAGCTCCCTGGGACAGGGGCACACTGAAGCTTTCTTT. Translation: CASSSLGQGHTEAFF. Using reference TRBV11-2 and TRBJ1-1 for the parts outside the CDR3, the full variable domain is EAGVAQSPRYKIIEKRQSVAFWCNPISGHATLYWYQQILGQGPKLLIQFQNNGVVDDSQLPKDRFSAERLKGVDSTLKIQPAKLEDSAVYLCASSSLGQGHTEAFFGQGTRLTVV.

In regard to this clonotype: Possible read error: a much larger clone is one base away. This rearrangement joins TRBV9 to TRBJ2-5; 10 positions match TRBD2. The CDR3 contains 15 residues. Germline V CDR1 and CDR2: SGDLS, YYNGEE. CDR3 nucleotide sequence: TGTACCAGCAGCCGCCAGCGGGAGGGCCGAGAGACCCAGTACTTC. It encodes CTSSRQREGRETQYF.

The chain employs TRBV5-5 and TRBJ2-3, with 7 bases fitting TRBD2. This CDR3 is built from 17 residues. Germline CDR1 reads SGHKS; CDR2 reads YYEKEE (reference sequence). With 3 bases clipped from V and 1 base from J, the junction kept 11 bases outside the gene matches. CDR3 nucleotides: TGTGCCAGCAGCTGGGCACGTACCGCGGGGGGCACAGATACGCAGTATTTT. Protein sequence: CASSWARTAGGTDTQYF. Based on the CDR3 plus reference TRBV5-5 and TRBJ2-3, the full variable domain is DAGVTQSPTHLIKTRGQQVTLRCSPISGHKSVSWYQQVLGQGPQFIFQYYEKEERGRGNFPDRFSARQFPNYSSELNVNALLLGDSALYLCASSWARTAGGTDTQYFGPGTRLTVL.

The gene calls are TRBV20-1 and TRBJ1-2; 7 bases fit TRBD1. The trim removed 7 bases at V and 2 bases at J, leaving 4 bases unmatched. There are 12 residues in the CDR3. CDR1 is DFQATT, CDR2 SNEGSKA, per germline (reference sequence). CDR3 nucleotides: TGCAGTGTGAAGACAGGGAACTATGGCTACACCTTC. It specifies CSVKTGNYGYTF.

This clonotype has just a few counts. This rearrangement joins TRBV19 to TRBJ2-5; D is perhaps TRBD1 or TRBD2 (6 bases each). The DNA end favors TRBJ2-7, so the J call may be wrong. CDR3 length equals 13 residues. Per the germline V gene, CDR1 is LNHDA and CDR2 is SQIVND (reference sequence). CDR3 loop: CASSGGGGYEQYF. Written as DNA, the CDR3 is TGTGCCAGTAGTGGTGGAGGGGGCTACGAGCAGTACTTC.

This clonotype was observed a single time. The chain recombines TRBV7-2 with TRBJ2-5; possibly TRBD2 for D (6 bases). Trimming cost V 0 bases and J 11 bases, with 28 bases left between them. Germline CDR1 and CDR2: SGHTA and FQGNSA. This CDR3 comprises 18 residues. The CDR3 is CASSLAPLVGSGAGEQYF. CDR3 in DNA: TGTGCCAGCAGCTTAGCGCCACTCGTCGGGAGTGGGGCCGGGGAGCAGTACTTC. The entire variable domain, with the rest obtained from reference TRBV7-2 and TRBJ2-5, is as follows: GAGVSQSPSNKVTEKGKDVELRCDPISGHTALYWYRQSLGQGLEFLIYFQGNSAPDKSGLPSDRFSAERTGGSVSTLTIQRTQQEDSAVYLCASSLAPLVGSGAGEQYFGPGTRLLVL.

This chain joins TRBV6-5 and TRBJ2-3; 8 bases agree with TRBD2. With 2 bases clipped from V and 2 bases from J, the junction kept 3 bases outside the gene matches. The CDR3 loop spans 15 amino acids. Germline V gene sequence: CDR1 MNHEY, CDR2 SVGAGI. CDR3: CASSYDSGNTDTQYF. The CDR3 nucleotides are TGTGCCAGCAGTTACGATAGCGGGAACACAGATACGCAGTATTTT.

This clonotype was seen once. The chain has TRBV7-2 and TRBJ2-1, with D perhaps TRBD2 (6 bases). With 4 bases removed from V and 13 bases from J, the gap between germline ends came to 26 bases. Germline values: CDR1 SGHTA, CDR2 FQGNSA. The CDR3 has 16 amino acids. This CDR3 is CASSSPHRGMQETQFF. The CDR3 DNA sequence: TGTGCCAGCAGCTCACCTCATCGGGGGATGCAAGAGACCCAGTTCTTC. The whole variable domain, filled in from reference TRBV7-2 and TRBJ2-1, reads GAGVSQSPSNKVTEKGKDVELRCDPISGHTALYWYRQSLGQGLEFLIYFQGNSAPDKSGLPSDRFSAERTGGSVSTLTIQRTQQEDSAVYLCASSSPHRGMQETQFFGPGTRLTVL.

This rearrangement joins TRBV19 to TRBJ2-6; a weak D match, TRBD2 (6 bases). There are 15 residues in the CDR3. Germline V CDR1 and CDR2: LNHDA, SQIVND (reference sequence). V lost 6 bases and J lost 0, with 9 bases in between. This CDR3 is CASREGPSGANVLTF. Here the CDR3 DNA reads TGTGCCAGTAGGGAGGGGCCCTCTGGGGCCAACGTCCTGACTTTC. Together with reference TRBV19 and TRBJ2-6, the CDR3 gives the full variable domain: DGGITQSPKYLFRKEGQNVTLSCEQNLNHDAMYWYRQDPGQGLRLIYYSQIVNDFQKGDIAEGYSVSREKKESFPLTVTSAQKNPTAFYLCASREGPSGANVLTFGAGSRLTVL.

The J gene is TRBJ2-3, the V gene TRBV28, with TRBD2 matching over 9 bases. CDR1 is MDHEN, CDR2 SYDVKM, per germline. The CDR3 is made up of 16 amino acids. With 2 bases clipped from V and 4 bases from J, the junction kept 7 bases outside the gene matches. CDR3 in DNA: TGTGCCAGCAGTTTACGCGGGAGGGTTAGTGCAGATACGCAGTATTTT. Residues: CASSLRGRVSADTQYF.

This clonotype was counted only a few times. The chain links TRBV20-1 to TRBJ2-5; 10 positions agree with TRBD2. J was trimmed by 5 bases and V by 0 bases; bases with no gene match: 9. From germline, CDR1 is DFQATT and CDR2 SNEGSKA (reference sequence). CDR3 length: 16 amino acids. The CDR3 DNA reads TGCAGTGCTAGAGATCCCCGAGCGGGAGGGAAGGAGACCCAGTACTTC. Its protein is CSARDPRAGGKETQYF.

V gene TRBV29-1 combines with J gene TRBJ2-4; D unclear. This CDR3 is 12 amino acids long. With 7 bases removed from V and 2 bases from J, the gap between germline ends came to 9 bases. Germline-derived CDR1 and CDR2 are SQVTM and ANQGSEA. The CDR3 DNA follows: TGCAGCGCCACATTAACCAAAAACATTCAGTACTTC. Translating gives CSATLTKNIQYF.

The V call is TRBV28, the J call TRBJ2-3; D unclear. CDR3 size: 14 residues. V was trimmed by 8 bases and J by 0 bases, leaving 12 bases between them. The germline gives CDR1 MDHEN, CDR2 SYDVKM. The CDR3 here is CASCRQPSTDTQYF. The DNA for the CDR3 is TGTGCCAGCTGCAGGCAGCCGAGCACAGATACGCAGTATTTT.

This clonotype was observed a few times. The genes are TRBV6-5 and TRBJ1-2; 7 nucleotides agree with TRBD1. Trimming cost V 3 bases and J 6 bases; bases outside gene matches: 10. From germline, CDR1 is MNHEY and CDR2 SVGAGI. The length of the CDR3 is 15 residues. CDR3 sequence reads: CASSYKGAGKDGYTF. Here the CDR3 DNA reads TGTGCCAGCAGTTATAAGGGGGCGGGGAAGGATGGCTACACCTTC.

The V call is TRBV6-1, the J call TRBJ2-7; no clear D gene. The CDR3 has 13 residues. Germline loops: CDR1 MNHNS, CDR2 SASEGT. The V and J ends lost 6 bases and 5 bases respectively, with 14 bases between them. The chain's CDR3 is CASRLEYYHEQYF. CDR3 sequence (DNA): TGTGCCAGCAGGTTGGAGTACTACCACGAGCAGTACTTC.

This clonotype has a handful of counts. This chain joins TRBV7-9 and TRBJ2-1; D ambiguous. The V gene lost 5 bases and the J gene lost 6 bases, with 17 bases spanning the gap. This CDR3 is built from 15 residues. The germline CDR1 and CDR2 sequences are SEHNR and FQNEAQ (reference sequence). The CDR3 bases are TGTGCCAGCAGCCCGAAAGAAAGACTGGGCAATGAGCAGTTCTTC. Translating gives CASSPKERLGNEQFF.

The chain combines TRBV5-1 with TRBJ1-4; D is possibly TRBD1 (6 bases). Between the trimmed V and J ends, which lost 6 bases and 6 bases, there was a span of 12 bases. The germline V gene encodes CDR1 SGHRS and CDR2 YFSETQ. There are 13 residues in the CDR3. CDR3 region: CASNDGGDEKLFF. CDR3 sequence (DNA): TGCGCCAGCAATGACGGGGGCGATGAAAAACTGTTTTTT.

V and J are TRBV25-1 and TRBJ2-2; D is possibly TRBD1 or TRBD2 (5 bases each). The CDR3 contains 15 residues. Trimming took off 4 bases at V and 2 bases at J, with 11 bases between the two ends. Germline V gene lookup returns CDR1 MGHDK and CDR2 SYGVNS. Here the CDR3 reads CASSGVRDNTGELFF. CDR3 coding DNA: TGTGCCAGCAGTGGGGTTAGGGACAACACCGGGGAGCTGTTTTTT.

This clonotype was counted ten times or more. The rearrangement links TRBV7-2 to TRBJ2-5, with D possibly TRBD2 on 5 matching bases. CDR1 and CDR2 (germline): SGHTA, FQGNSA. This CDR3 has 15 residues. V was clipped by 5 bases and J by 1 base, with 14 bases between them. CDR3 residues: CASSPGRGSQETQYF. CDR3 in DNA: TGTGCCAGCAGCCCCGGACGGGGAAGCCAAGAGACCCAGTACTTC.

This clonotype appeared a few times. The V call is TRBV29-1, the J call TRBJ2-1; 8 bases align to TRBD2. V was clipped by 0 bases and J by 5 bases; unmatched bases: 15. Per the germline V gene, CDR1 is SQVTM and CDR2 is ANQGSEA. The CDR3 has 18 amino acids. The DNA for the CDR3 is TGCAGCGTTGAAGACCCTCTGAGAGCGGGAGCGGGAAACAATGAGCAGTTCTTC. It is translated as CSVEDPLRAGAGNNEQFF.

This CDR3 is CASSFSRLSGRATNEQYF. As DNA, the CDR3 is TGCGCCAGCAGCTTTTCCCGCCTTAGCGGGAGGGCCACCAATGAGCAGTACTTC. The rearrangement uses TRBV5-1 and TRBJ2-7, with TRBD2 matching 11 bases. After removal of 2 bases from V and 7 bases from J, the junction contained 17 bases not matched to a gene. The CDR3 loop spans 18 amino acids. CDR1 and CDR2 (germline): SGHRS, YFSETQ.

Only a few counts were recorded for this clonotype. The chain uses TRBV7-3 and TRBJ2-1; 12 nucleotides agree with TRBD2. This CDR3 is built from 16 residues. V gave up 1 base and J gave up 5 bases; unmatched junction bases: 3. CDR1 SGHTA and CDR2 FQGTGA come from the germline V gene. For the CDR3, the DNA is TGTGCCAGCAGCTTAATTGGACTAGCGGGGAACAATGAGCAGTTCTTC. Translation: CASSLIGLAGNNEQFF.

The chain uses TRBV7-2 and TRBJ1-5; 9 bases line up with TRBD1. From germline, CDR1 is SGHTA and CDR2 FQGNSA. The CDR3 consists of 20 residues. J lost 0 bases, V lost 0 bases, and 12 bases had no gene match. The CDR3 region has the DNA TGTGCCAGCAGCTTAGCTTTCGCTCCCGGGACAGGGTATAGCAATCAGCCCCAGCATTTT. This translates into CASSLAFAPGTGYSNQPQHF.

V is TRBV5-1 and J is TRBJ2-5; TRBD1 agrees at 8 bases. The CDR3 is made up of 15 amino acids. Germline assignment: CDR1 SGHRS and CDR2 YFSETQ. J gave up 5 bases and V 3 bases, and 9 bases lay outside the gene matches. The CDR3 loop reads CASSWGTGSVETQYF. The CDR3 nucleotides read TGCGCCAGCAGCTGGGGGACAGGATCCGTGGAGACCCAGTACTTC.

This chain connects TRBV6-5 to TRBJ2-7; no clear D gene. Trimming cost V 0 bases and J 3 bases, with 9 bases left between them. The CDR3 totals 14 residues. Germline V lookup: CDR1 MNHEY, CDR2 SVGAGI. CDR3 DNA sequence: TGTGCCAGCAGTTACTCGAAAGGGTACTACGAGCAGTACTTC. Protein product: CASSYSKGYYEQYF.